These 19 T cell receptor beta chains originate from one sample sequenced in a study of shared clonotypes between healthy human individuals. Sequenced by immunoSEQ multiplex PCR; TCRdb stores in-frame clones only, minus some. The sample lists roughly 1,100,000 clones, 60% to 80% seen once, with approximately 1.5% in the top ten. Sequencing was carried out using memory CD4+ T cells sorted from blood. This sample's subset: CD45RA-negative fraction. The receptors shown here come from a man younger than 30 in good health.

The chain joins TRBV5-1 to TRBJ1-3, with D hard to call. This CDR3 comprises 16 residues. V gave up 4 bases and J gave up 2 bases, with 16 bases separating them. In germline, CDR1 is SGHRS, CDR2 YFSETQ. The CDR3 nucleotides are TGCGCCAGCAGCCGCACTTTAGAGGAAACTGGAAACACCATATATTTT. It translates to CASSRTLEETGNTIYF.

This clone was counted at least ten times. The chain couples TRBV2 to TRBJ1-2, with 9 bases matching TRBD1. Germline CDR1 SNHLY, CDR2 FYNNEI. V gave up 6 bases and J gave up 8 bases; unmatched junction bases: 4. There are 12 residues in the CDR3. CDR3 bases: TGTGCCAGCAGCGGACAGGGGAGAGGCTACACCTTC. Protein: CASSGQGRGYTF. Full variable domain (missing parts from reference TRBV2 and TRBJ1-2): EPEVTQTPSHQVTQMGQEVILRCVPISNHLYFYWYRQILGQKVEFLVSFYNNEISEKSEIFDDQFSVERPDGSNFTLKIRSTKLEDSAMYFCASSGQGRGYTFGSGTRLTVV.

This clone was seen just once. CDR3 in amino acids: CASSPGPIDNSPLHF. In DNA form, the CDR3 reads TGTGCCAGCAGCCCAGGACCTATCGATAATTCACCCCTCCACTTT. The chain combines TRBV5-4 with TRBJ1-6; D is unresolved. V gave up 4 bases and J gave up 5 bases, with 13 bases separating them. The germline gives CDR1 SGHNT, CDR2 YYREEE (reference sequence). The CDR3 spans 15 residues.

About this clone itself: The sample has other DNA sequences that encode this CDR3 too. The chain uses TRBV6-6 and TRBJ1-2; possible D gene TRBD1, 5 bases. Germline CDR1 and CDR2: MNHNY and SVGAGI (reference sequence). This CDR3 is 11 amino acids long. Between the trimmed V and J ends, which lost 6 bases and 7 bases, there was a span of 9 bases. The DNA for the CDR3 is TGTGCCAGCAGCCTGGGGGGTGGCTACACCTTC. Protein sequence: CASSLGGGYTF.

The V and J genes are TRBV30 and TRBJ1-5; D gene ambiguous. This CDR3 has 13 amino acids. Germline CDR1 GTSNPN, CDR2 SVGIG (reference sequence). Trimming removed 0 bases at V and 1 base at J, with 4 bases between. The CDR3 loop reads CAWSVTSNQPQHF. CDR3 DNA sequence: TGTGCCTGGAGTGTAACCAGCAATCAGCCCCAGCATTTT.

This chain uses TRBV19 with TRBJ1-2, with D possibly matching TRBD1 (5 bases). The ends were cut back, 5 bases at V and 7 bases at J, with 17 bases in the middle. The CDR3 has 14 amino acids. Germline values: CDR1 LNHDA, CDR2 SQIVND (reference sequence). Here the CDR3 DNA reads TGTGCCAGTAGTGACCCCCCGGGCGGGGGTGGCTACACCTTC. This gives the protein CASSDPPGGGGYTF. The full variable domain, with the rest looked up from reference TRBV19 and TRBJ1-2, is DGGITQSPKYLFRKEGQNVTLSCEQNLNHDAMYWYRQDPGQGLRLIYYSQIVNDFQKGDIAEGYSVSREKKESFPLTVTSAQKNPTAFYLCASSDPPGGGGYTFGSGTRLTVV.

The rearrangement uses TRBV28 and TRBJ2-5, with D possibly being TRBD1 or TRBD2 (6 bases each). Germline assignment: CDR1 MDHEN and CDR2 SYDVKM. The CDR3 covers 12 residues. Trimming pared 5 bases from V and 9 bases from J, leaving 13 bases between. Here the CDR3 reads CASSVKGEAQYF. In DNA, the CDR3 is TGTGCCAGCAGTGTTAAGGGGGAGGCCCAGTACTTC.

This chain uses TRBV4-2 with TRBJ1-3, with no clear D. This CDR3 comprises 16 residues. The germline V gene encodes CDR1 LGHNA and CDR2 YNFKEQ. V was pared by 0 bases and J by 7 bases, with 16 bases between. The CDR3 DNA reads TGTGCCAGCAGCCAAGAACGGACCGCCGCGGTGAACACCATATATTTT. Its translation: CASSQERTAAVNTIYF.

The rearrangement uses TRBV2 and TRBJ2-7; 15 bases fit TRBD2. This CDR3 spans 15 amino acids. Germline values: CDR1 SNHLY, CDR2 FYNNEI. J lost 4 bases, V lost 6 bases, and 4 bases had no gene match. Here the CDR3 DNA reads TGTGCCAGCAGAGGACTAGCGGGGGGGCCTTACGAGCAGTACTTC. It encodes CASRGLAGGPYEQYF.

This clone appeared a single time. This sequence joins TRBV2 and TRBJ2-1, with a weak D call TRBD2 (5 bases). Germline V CDR1 and CDR2: SNHLY, FYNNEI. V was clipped by 2 bases and J by 13 bases, with 15 bases between them. The CDR3 loop spans 13 amino acids. The CDR3 DNA reads TGTGCCAGCAGTGAACAGTTAGCGTCAATCCAGTTCTTC. As protein: CASSEQLASIQFF.

DNA for the CDR3: TGTGCCAGTAGTATATCTGGGGGCGCGTATGGCTACACCTTC. This gives the protein CASSISGGAYGYTF. V is TRBV19 and J is TRBJ1-2; D may be TRBD1 (6 bases). With 2 bases removed from V and 5 bases from J, the gap between germline ends came to 12 bases. The CDR3 extends over 14 amino acids. Germline V CDR1 and CDR2: LNHDA, SQIVND (reference sequence).

This clone occurred once. The chain is built from TRBV4-3 and TRBJ2-1; D is possibly TRBD1 (6 bases). CDR3 length: 16 amino acids. In germline, CDR1 is LGHNA, CDR2 YSLEER. Trimming took 0 bases from V and 0 from J, leaving 9 bases between them. CDR3: CASSQEIRGSYNEQFF. The CDR3 DNA reads as TGCGCCAGCAGCCAAGAAATCAGGGGCTCCTACAATGAGCAGTTCTTC.

This clone was seen more than once but under ten times. This chain uses TRBV2 with TRBJ2-2; 7 nucleotides line up with TRBD2. Germline V gene sequence: CDR1 SNHLY, CDR2 FYNNEI. V was pared by 2 bases and J by 3 bases, with 3 bases of the junction left unmatched. The CDR3 runs to 15 residues. Written as DNA, the CDR3 is TGTGCCAGCAGTGAACAGCTAGCGGACACCGGGGAGCTGTTTTTT. Its translation is CASSEQLADTGELFF.

This clone was detected a few times. V gene TRBV30 combines with J gene TRBJ1-4, with D perhaps matching TRBD1 (5 bases). Trimming removed 5 bases at V and 5 bases at J, with 12 bases between. The CDR3 is 13 amino acids. Germline values: CDR1 GTSNPN, CDR2 SVGIG (reference sequence). This CDR3 is CAWGAGLNEKLFF. In nucleotides, the CDR3 is TGTGCCTGGGGGGCAGGTTTGAATGAAAAACTGTTTTTT.

The chain combines TRBV5-1 with TRBJ1-4; D is unresolved. The V gene lost 3 bases and the J gene lost 10 bases, with 16 bases spanning the gap. The CDR3 totals 14 residues. Germline CDR1 reads SGHRS; CDR2 reads YFSETQ. The CDR3 DNA is TGCGCCAGCAGCTGGAGCTACCTGGAGGGAAAACTGTTTTTT. Encoded protein: CASSWSYLEGKLFF.

The chain recombines TRBV20-1 with TRBJ1-1, with D possibly being TRBD1 (6 bases). Germline values: CDR1 DFQATT, CDR2 SNEGSKA (reference sequence). The V end was cut by 4 bases, the J end by 6 bases, with 9 bases between. The CDR3 is made up of 11 amino acids. The CDR3 here is CSAMDSSEAFF. For the CDR3, the DNA is TGCAGTGCTATGGACAGCTCTGAAGCTTTCTTT.

V usage is TRBV6-1 and J usage is TRBJ2-5; the match to TRBD1 covers 8 bases. The CDR3 length is 14 residues. Per the germline V gene, CDR1 is MNHNS and CDR2 is SASEGT. Trimming at V came to 4 bases and at J to 6 bases, leaving 7 bases not matched to a gene. This CDR3 reads CASSVQGAAQTQYF. DNA of the CDR3: TGTGCCAGCAGTGTGCAGGGGGCTGCGCAGACCCAGTACTTC.

This clone was observed once. CDR3 region: CASSGAGGGYGYTF. The CDR3 DNA follows: TGTGCCAGCAGCGGGGCTGGCGGCGGCTATGGCTACACCTTC. J is TRBJ1-2 and V is TRBV5-4, with a tentative D call TRBD1 (5 bases). CDR3 length: 14 amino acids. The germline V and J ends were trimmed by 4 bases and 4 bases, with 14 bases remaining between them. Germline V gene lookup returns CDR1 SGHNT and CDR2 YYREEE (reference sequence).

This clone showed up just once. The chain carries TRBV5-4 and TRBJ2-7; D is uncertain. With 4 bases removed from V and 1 base from J, the gap between germline ends came to 18 bases. The CDR3 is 16 amino acids. Germline lookup yields CDR1 SGHNT and CDR2 YYREEE (reference sequence). The chain's CDR3 is CASSPQSPTASYEQYF. Written as DNA, the CDR3 is TGTGCCAGCAGCCCACAGAGTCCGACGGCGTCCTACGAGCAGTACTTC. Drawing the rest from reference TRBV5-4 and TRBJ2-7, the complete variable domain is ETGVTQSPTHLIKTRGQQVTLRCSSQSGHNTVSWYQQALGQGPQFIFQYYREEENGRGNFPPRFSGLQFPNYSSELNVNALELDDSALYLCASSPQSPTASYEQYFGPGTRLTVT.